Presented here are 15 T cell receptor beta chains from one specimen sequenced in a study of T cells in Graves' hyperthyroidism and ophthalmopathy. RNA transcripts served as the template for amplifying TCR beta CDR3 regions. With the HTBI primer set, the TCR CDR3 went through a first round of RT-PCR. TCRdb passed the multiplex PCR reads through MiXCR, listing each CDR3 protein once. The repertoire consists of hundreds of thousands of distinct CDR3 sequences, with 13% occurring once and the leading ten covering around 9.2%. The sequenced sample was blood. The receptors derive from a woman under 30 with Graves' hyperthyroidism.

This clonotype was seen repeatedly, ten times or more. The genes are TRBV11-2 and TRBJ2-3; no definite D call. Looked up from germline, CDR1 is SGHAT and CDR2 is FQNNGV. Trimming removed 5 bases from V and 7 bases from J, with 10 bases in between. The CDR3 extends over 12 amino acids. CDR3 residues: CASSPNSHTQYF. The CDR3 DNA reads TGTGCCAGCAGCCCCAACTCCCATACGCAGTATTTT. The complete variable domain, with remaining parts taken from reference TRBV11-2 and TRBJ2-3, reads EAGVAQSPRYKIIEKRQSVAFWCNPISGHATLYWYQQILGQGPKLLIQFQNNGVVDDSQLPKDRFSAERLKGVDSTLKIQPAKLEDSAVYLCASSPNSHTQYFGPGTRLTVL.

This clonotype was counted ten times or more. The V call is TRBV2, the J call TRBJ1-1; D is ambiguous. The CDR3 has 12 residues. Trimming removed 2 bases from V and 6 bases from J, with 7 bases in between. Germline V gene lookup returns CDR1 SNHLY and CDR2 FYNNEI. The CDR3 nucleotides are TGTGCCAGCAGTGAAATCGACGCTGAAGCTTTCTTT. This sequence encodes CASSEIDAEAFF. Using reference TRBV2 and TRBJ1-1 for the parts outside the CDR3, the full variable domain is EPEVTQTPSHQVTQMGQEVILRCVPISNHLYFYWYRQILGQKVEFLVSFYNNEISEKSEIFDDQFSVERPDGSNFTLKIRSTKLEDSAMYFCASSEIDAEAFFGQGTRLTVV.

This clonotype showed up many times. The chain carries TRBV14 and TRBJ2-3; TRBD1 or TRBD2 may be the D gene (5 bases each). The CDR3 has 15 amino acids. V was shortened by 8 bases and J by 2 bases, with 17 bases between the two germline ends. Looked up from germline, CDR1 is SGHDN and CDR2 is FVKESK. The CDR3 bases are TGTGCCAGCCTAGAGGGGCAAGACTACACAGATACGCAGTATTTT. It specifies CASLEGQDYTDTQYF.

This clonotype occurred many times. This chain connects TRBV28 to TRBJ2-1; 9 bases are shared with TRBD1. The CDR3 spans 17 residues. V was pared by 4 bases and J by 6 bases, with 13 bases of the junction left unmatched. Germline values: CDR1 MDHEN, CDR2 SYDVKM. This chain's CDR3 is CASSSRAGTGYTNEQFF. The CDR3 DNA follows: TGTGCCAGCAGTTCAAGGGCCGGGACAGGGTATACCAATGAGCAGTTCTTC.

This clonotype was observed a handful of times. V is TRBV20-1 and J is TRBJ1-1, with D perhaps matching TRBD1 (5 bases). CDR3 size: 12 residues. Trimming shortened V by 4 bases and J by 0 bases, and 6 bases separated the two germline ends. Germline CDR1 reads DFQATT; CDR2 reads SNEGSKA (reference sequence). In DNA form, the CDR3 reads TGCAGTGCTAAGACAGTGAACACTGAAGCTTTCTTT. Translation: CSAKTVNTEAFF.

There are a few counts of this clonotype. The chain recombines TRBV24-1 with TRBJ2-2; D uncertain. There are 12 residues in the CDR3. V dropped 5 bases and J dropped 5 bases, with 5 bases sitting between them. Per germline, CDR1 KGHDR and CDR2 SFDVKD. The CDR3 nucleotides read TGTGCCACCAGTGGGGAAACCGGGGAGCTGTTTTTT. This sequence encodes CATSGETGELFF.

CDR3 coding DNA: TGCGCCAGCAGCGCGGCATCTTTTGCCGGCACAGATACGCAGTATTTT. Translating gives CASSAASFAGTDTQYF. V usage is TRBV5-1 and J usage is TRBJ2-3, with unresolved D. The CDR3 length is 16 residues. Germline-derived CDR1 and CDR2 are SGHRS and YFSETQ. The V end was cut by 4 bases, the J end by 1 base, with 16 bases between.

At least ten counts were recorded for this clonotype. This chain connects TRBV5-1 to TRBJ1-2, with unresolved D. The CDR3 contains 15 residues. Germline lookup yields CDR1 SGHRS and CDR2 YFSETQ. V lost 4 bases, J lost 8 bases, and 21 bases lay in between. CDR3 coding DNA: TGCGCCAGCAGCGGTAATCGGGCCGCACTCGAGGGCTACACCTTC. This sequence encodes CASSGNRAALEGYTF.

The table lists this clonotype with a few counts. The CDR3: CASSLSGGSDYGYTF. The CDR3 DNA is TGTGCCAGCTCCCTATCGGGCGGGAGCGACTATGGCTACACCTTC. This rearrangement joins TRBV18 to TRBJ1-2, with D unresolved. In germline, CDR1 is KGHSH, CDR2 LQKENI. The CDR3 covers 15 residues. Trimming took 6 bases from V and 3 from J, leaving 17 bases between them.

The chain recombines TRBV9 with TRBJ2-1; 8 bases align to TRBD1. The V gene's germline CDR1 is SGDLS and CDR2 YYNGEE. The CDR3 has 17 residues. The J segment lost 1 base and the V segment lost 4 bases, leaving 10 bases of the junction unmatched. CDR3 bases: TGTGCCAGCAGCCCAATCTTGACAGGGGTATCCTACAATGAGCAGTTCTTC. It translates to CASSPILTGVSYNEQFF.

There are a few counts of this clonotype. V usage is TRBV19 and J usage is TRBJ1-5; 7 bases are a match to TRBD1. The CDR3 contains 15 residues. The J segment lost 0 bases and the V segment lost 5 bases, leaving 4 bases of the junction unmatched. Germline CDR1 LNHDA, CDR2 SQIVND (reference sequence). The chain's CDR3 is CASSWGQNSNQPQHF. As DNA, the CDR3 is TGTGCCAGTAGTTGGGGACAGAATAGCAATCAGCCCCAGCATTTT.

V usage is TRBV6-5 and J usage is TRBJ2-5, with D perhaps TRBD1 (5 bases). Germline V gene lookup returns CDR1 MNHEY and CDR2 SVGAGI. V lost 0 bases to trimming and J lost 4 bases, with 12 bases between them. The CDR3 sequence is 15 residues long. Here the CDR3 DNA reads TGTGCCAGCAGTTACTCGTACGACAGCCCAGAGACCCAGTACTTC. This encodes CASSYSYDSPETQYF.

The chain employs TRBV7-9 and TRBJ2-2; 7 nucleotides match TRBD2. The CDR3 covers 17 residues. Per the germline V gene, CDR1 is SEHNR and CDR2 is FQNEAQ (reference sequence). V was clipped by 5 bases and J by 4 bases; unmatched bases: 13. The CDR3 is CASSQVVGGPGTGELFF. The CDR3 DNA reads TGTGCCAGCAGCCAAGTTGTGGGAGGGCCGGGCACCGGGGAGCTGTTTTTT.

The chain joins TRBV24-1 to TRBJ2-3; TRBD1 agrees at 9 bases. CDR3 length: 15 amino acids. The junction had 6 bases not matched to a gene; V was cut back by 4 bases and J by 5 bases. Germline values: CDR1 KGHDR, CDR2 SFDVKD. CDR3 protein: CATSEDRGDRDTQYF. For the CDR3, the DNA is TGTGCCACCAGTGAGGACAGGGGCGATAGAGATACGCAGTATTTT.

This clonotype was recorded many times. V gene TRBV12-3 or TRBV12-4 combines with J gene TRBJ1-1; D is uncertain. Trimming removed 6 bases at V and 1 base at J, with 12 bases between. The CDR3 totals 14 residues. DNA for the CDR3: TGTGCCAGCAGCCGCGGCGCCCCGAACACTGAAGCTTTCTTT. Amino acids: CASSRGAPNTEAFF.